Following are 21 T cell receptor beta chains from one sample sequenced in a study of blood T cells in healthy people across ages. A second about 6 to 12 cycle PCR used barcoded and J-beta primers. Via MiXCR, TCRdb re-called the 5' RACE reads, giving one row per CDR3 protein. The top ten clones hold roughly 3.7% of a sample with roughly 1.5 million distinct CDR3 sequences, roughly 43% of them seen once. Sequenced sample: blood. These receptor sequences come from a woman younger than 30 in good health.

In this sample, this clonotype turned up a few times. CDR3 in amino acids: CASTRQGQAYEQYF. CDR3 in DNA: TGTGCCAGCACTCGACAGGGACAGGCCTACGAGCAGTACTTC. The rearrangement links TRBV6-2 or TRBV6-3 to TRBJ2-7; 8 bases agree with TRBD1. The V and J ends lost 7 bases and 2 bases, in that order; junction bases with no gene match: 7. CDR3 length: 14 residues. Germline lookup yields CDR1 MNHEY and CDR2 SVGEGT.

This chain uses TRBV9 with TRBJ2-4; possible D gene TRBD2, 7 bases. Germline lookup yields CDR1 SGDLS and CDR2 YYNGEE. CDR3 length equals 18 residues. Trimming removed 4 bases from V and 0 bases from J, with 20 bases in between. CDR3 loop: CASSREGGESVAKNIQYF. The CDR3 DNA reads as TGTGCCAGCAGCCGTGAAGGGGGGGAGAGTGTAGCCAAAAACATTCAGTACTTC.

This clonotype was seen a handful of times. The V gene is TRBV6-6, the J gene TRBJ1-1; 7 positions agree with TRBD1. The germline CDR1 and CDR2 sequences are MNHNY and SVGAGI (reference sequence). Germline trimming cut 0 bases from V and 4 bases from J; bases unmatched to any gene: 5. The CDR3 consists of 15 residues. The CDR3 is CASSYSGRGATEAFF. The CDR3 DNA is TGTGCCAGCAGTTACTCAGGCAGGGGGGCCACTGAAGCTTTCTTT.

Many counts were recorded for this clonotype. V and J are TRBV20-1 and TRBJ2-3; D unresolved. Trimming removed 3 bases at V and 0 bases at J, with 4 bases between. Looked up from germline, CDR1 is DFQATT and CDR2 is SNEGSKA (reference sequence). The CDR3 length is 12 residues. CDR3 in amino acids: CSARESTDTQYF. DNA of the CDR3: TGCAGTGCTAGGGAAAGCACAGATACGCAGTATTTT.

The chain is built from TRBV5-1 and TRBJ2-1, with a possible D match to TRBD1 (5 bases). The end of the DNA aligns better with TRBJ2-7, so the J call may be wrong. Germline V gene data show CDR1 as SGHRS and CDR2 as YFSETQ. The CDR3 contains 15 residues. CDR3 loop: CASSRRGNSNYEQYF. CDR3 nucleotides: TGCGCCAGCAGCCGTAGGGGTAACTCCAACTACGAGCAGTACTTC.

CDR3 sequence (DNA): TGCAGTGCTGCGAGGCAGGGTAGTTCACCCCTCCACTTT. Its protein product is CSAARQGSSPLHF. This chain links TRBV20-1 with TRBJ1-6, with D maybe TRBD1 (5 bases). Trimming removed 5 bases at V and 9 bases at J, with 14 bases between. The CDR3 has 13 residues. In germline, CDR1 is DFQATT, CDR2 SNEGSKA (reference sequence).

This clonotype was seen a few times. The chain recombines TRBV7-9 with TRBJ1-2, with TRBD1 matching over 7 bases. The J segment lost 3 bases and the V segment lost 5 bases, leaving 6 bases of the junction unmatched. The CDR3 length is 14 residues. Germline V lookup: CDR1 SEHNR, CDR2 FQNEAQ (reference sequence). CDR3 nucleotide sequence: TGTGCCAGCAGCCCCCAGGGGGTTTACTATGGCTACACCTTC. It codes for CASSPQGVYYGYTF.

J is TRBJ2-7 and V is TRBV3-1; tentatively, D is TRBD2 (5 bases). The germline V gene encodes CDR1 LGHDT and CDR2 YNNKEL (reference sequence). The CDR3 has 13 amino acids. V was shortened by 11 bases and J by 0 bases, with 14 bases between the two germline ends. The CDR3 DNA reads as TGTGCCGTCCAAGTCGGGGACTCCTACGAGCAGTACTTC. It yields the protein CAVQVGDSYEQYF.

This clonotype was observed a handful of times. The DNA for the CDR3 is TGTGCCAGCAGCAATTTAGGCAGGGAAGTCTTCGGCTACACCTTC. Translation: CASSNLGREVFGYTF. The gene calls are TRBV7-8 and TRBJ1-2, with a tentative D call TRBD1 (5 bases). The germline V and J ends were trimmed by 5 bases and 8 bases, with 21 bases remaining between them. Germline values: CDR1 SGHVS, CDR2 FQNEAQ. The CDR3 has 15 amino acids.

CDR3 in DNA: TGCAGCGTTGGGGACCCCTCGATTAACTATGGCTACACCTTC. The encoded protein is CSVGDPSINYGYTF. The rearrangement uses TRBV29-1 and TRBJ1-2; a possible D gene is TRBD1 (5 bases). Looked up from germline, CDR1 is SQVTM and CDR2 is ANQGSEA. This CDR3 has 14 residues. The germline V and J ends were trimmed by 4 bases and 1 base, with 13 bases remaining between them.

The chain employs TRBV6-5 and TRBJ2-1; 8 nucleotides agree with TRBD2. The CDR3 has 16 residues. With 6 bases clipped from V and 6 bases from J, the junction kept 13 bases outside the gene matches. Germline V CDR1 and CDR2: MNHEY, SVGAGI. This CDR3 reads CASRNHREGLVNEQFF. Here the CDR3 DNA reads TGTGCCAGCAGGAACCACCGGGAGGGCCTTGTCAATGAGCAGTTCTTC.

The chain uses TRBV20-1 and TRBJ2-1; D not resolved. Matching the DNA end better, TRBJ2-7 makes the J call doubtful. The CDR3 sequence is 13 residues long. CDR1 and CDR2 from the germline V gene are DFQATT and SNEGSKA (reference sequence). The DNA of the CDR3 is TGCAGTGCTAGAGACCCGCAGCTCAATGAGCAGTACTTC. It codes for CSARDPQLNEQYF.

This clonotype came up a few times. The chain couples TRBV28 to TRBJ2-7, with TRBD2 as a possible D gene (5 bases). Germline values: CDR1 MDHEN, CDR2 SYDVKM. The CDR3 is made up of 15 amino acids. V lost 5 bases and J lost 5, with 19 bases in between. The CDR3 region has the DNA TGTGCCAGCAGTGCCCTGCAGCGGTTGGTCCACGAGCAGTACTTC. Translated, it gives CASSALQRLVHEQYF.

The V and J genes are TRBV20-1 and TRBJ2-7, with D perhaps TRBD1 or TRBD2 (5 bases each). The V end lost 0 bases, the J end lost 0 bases, and 9 bases lay between the germline ends. From germline, CDR1 is DFQATT and CDR2 SNEGSKA (reference sequence). The CDR3 covers 14 residues. The CDR3 sequence: CSARDWDRSYEQYF. The CDR3 coding sequence is TGCAGTGCTAGAGACTGGGACCGCTCCTACGAGCAGTACTTC.

Written as DNA, the CDR3 is TGTGCCAGCAGTTACTCGATAGGCAGGGTCTACGAGCAGTACTTC. It is translated as CASSYSIGRVYEQYF. The chain joins TRBV6-6 to TRBJ2-5; D perhaps matches TRBD1 (5 bases). The J call may be mistaken, given a closer DNA end match to TRBJ2-7. The CDR3 totals 15 residues. The germline CDR1 and CDR2 sequences are MNHNY and SVGAGI (reference sequence).

Many counts were recorded for this clonotype. This chain links TRBV7-2 with TRBJ2-3, with 13 positions matching TRBD2. The CDR3 is 17 amino acids. J lost 1 base, V lost 2 bases, and 3 bases had no gene match. CDR1 and CDR2 (germline): SGHTA, FQGNSA. The CDR3 reads CASSLRLAGGGTDTQYF. The DNA for the CDR3 is TGTGCCAGCAGCTTAAGACTAGCGGGGGGCGGCACAGATACGCAGTATTTT.

CDR3 sequence reads: CSPFGGDVGETQYF. The CDR3 DNA is TGCAGTCCCTTCGGGGGGGATGTTGGTGAGACCCAGTACTTC. The V call is TRBV20-1, the J call TRBJ2-5; 8 nucleotides align to TRBD2. Germline trimming cut 8 bases from V and 5 bases from J; bases unmatched to any gene: 13. The CDR3 spans 14 residues. CDR1 DFQATT and CDR2 SNEGSKA come from the germline V gene (reference sequence).

The chain employs TRBV20-1 and TRBJ2-7, with 9 bases that match TRBD2. Germline values: CDR1 DFQATT, CDR2 SNEGSKA (reference sequence). Trimming removed 0 bases from V and 7 bases from J; junction bases left unmatched: 13. The CDR3 has 16 residues. The CDR3: CSARDQSGRSYNEQYF. The DNA of the CDR3 is TGCAGTGCTAGAGATCAGAGCGGGAGGTCCTACAATGAGCAGTACTTC.

This chain links TRBV15 with TRBJ2-3; D gene ambiguous. The length of the CDR3 is 13 residues. CDR1 and CDR2 from the germline V gene are LNHNV and YYDKDF (reference sequence). Trimming took 1 base from V and 2 from J, leaving 4 bases between them. The CDR3 region is CATSRGFTDTQYF. CDR3 nucleotide sequence: TGTGCCACCAGCAGAGGCTTCACAGATACGCAGTATTTT.

The chain is built from TRBV4-1 and TRBJ2-3; D gene ambiguous. The CDR3 has 15 residues. Trimming left V 1 base short and J 0 bases short, with 8 bases between. The germline CDR1 and CDR2 sequences are MGHRA and YSYEKL. The CDR3 coding sequence is TGCGCCAGCAGCCAAGTGACTGCTAGCACAGATACGCAGTATTTT. Its protein is CASSQVTASTDTQYF.

The V and J genes are TRBV29-1 and TRBJ1-2, with a tentative D call TRBD1 (6 bases). V was trimmed by 6 bases and J by 7 bases, leaving 18 bases between them. The CDR3 loop spans 13 amino acids. Germline V lookup: CDR1 SQVTM, CDR2 ANQGSEA. The CDR3 region is CSVSRDTLGGYTF. CDR3 bases: TGCAGCGTGAGCCGGGACACCTTAGGTGGCTACACCTTC.